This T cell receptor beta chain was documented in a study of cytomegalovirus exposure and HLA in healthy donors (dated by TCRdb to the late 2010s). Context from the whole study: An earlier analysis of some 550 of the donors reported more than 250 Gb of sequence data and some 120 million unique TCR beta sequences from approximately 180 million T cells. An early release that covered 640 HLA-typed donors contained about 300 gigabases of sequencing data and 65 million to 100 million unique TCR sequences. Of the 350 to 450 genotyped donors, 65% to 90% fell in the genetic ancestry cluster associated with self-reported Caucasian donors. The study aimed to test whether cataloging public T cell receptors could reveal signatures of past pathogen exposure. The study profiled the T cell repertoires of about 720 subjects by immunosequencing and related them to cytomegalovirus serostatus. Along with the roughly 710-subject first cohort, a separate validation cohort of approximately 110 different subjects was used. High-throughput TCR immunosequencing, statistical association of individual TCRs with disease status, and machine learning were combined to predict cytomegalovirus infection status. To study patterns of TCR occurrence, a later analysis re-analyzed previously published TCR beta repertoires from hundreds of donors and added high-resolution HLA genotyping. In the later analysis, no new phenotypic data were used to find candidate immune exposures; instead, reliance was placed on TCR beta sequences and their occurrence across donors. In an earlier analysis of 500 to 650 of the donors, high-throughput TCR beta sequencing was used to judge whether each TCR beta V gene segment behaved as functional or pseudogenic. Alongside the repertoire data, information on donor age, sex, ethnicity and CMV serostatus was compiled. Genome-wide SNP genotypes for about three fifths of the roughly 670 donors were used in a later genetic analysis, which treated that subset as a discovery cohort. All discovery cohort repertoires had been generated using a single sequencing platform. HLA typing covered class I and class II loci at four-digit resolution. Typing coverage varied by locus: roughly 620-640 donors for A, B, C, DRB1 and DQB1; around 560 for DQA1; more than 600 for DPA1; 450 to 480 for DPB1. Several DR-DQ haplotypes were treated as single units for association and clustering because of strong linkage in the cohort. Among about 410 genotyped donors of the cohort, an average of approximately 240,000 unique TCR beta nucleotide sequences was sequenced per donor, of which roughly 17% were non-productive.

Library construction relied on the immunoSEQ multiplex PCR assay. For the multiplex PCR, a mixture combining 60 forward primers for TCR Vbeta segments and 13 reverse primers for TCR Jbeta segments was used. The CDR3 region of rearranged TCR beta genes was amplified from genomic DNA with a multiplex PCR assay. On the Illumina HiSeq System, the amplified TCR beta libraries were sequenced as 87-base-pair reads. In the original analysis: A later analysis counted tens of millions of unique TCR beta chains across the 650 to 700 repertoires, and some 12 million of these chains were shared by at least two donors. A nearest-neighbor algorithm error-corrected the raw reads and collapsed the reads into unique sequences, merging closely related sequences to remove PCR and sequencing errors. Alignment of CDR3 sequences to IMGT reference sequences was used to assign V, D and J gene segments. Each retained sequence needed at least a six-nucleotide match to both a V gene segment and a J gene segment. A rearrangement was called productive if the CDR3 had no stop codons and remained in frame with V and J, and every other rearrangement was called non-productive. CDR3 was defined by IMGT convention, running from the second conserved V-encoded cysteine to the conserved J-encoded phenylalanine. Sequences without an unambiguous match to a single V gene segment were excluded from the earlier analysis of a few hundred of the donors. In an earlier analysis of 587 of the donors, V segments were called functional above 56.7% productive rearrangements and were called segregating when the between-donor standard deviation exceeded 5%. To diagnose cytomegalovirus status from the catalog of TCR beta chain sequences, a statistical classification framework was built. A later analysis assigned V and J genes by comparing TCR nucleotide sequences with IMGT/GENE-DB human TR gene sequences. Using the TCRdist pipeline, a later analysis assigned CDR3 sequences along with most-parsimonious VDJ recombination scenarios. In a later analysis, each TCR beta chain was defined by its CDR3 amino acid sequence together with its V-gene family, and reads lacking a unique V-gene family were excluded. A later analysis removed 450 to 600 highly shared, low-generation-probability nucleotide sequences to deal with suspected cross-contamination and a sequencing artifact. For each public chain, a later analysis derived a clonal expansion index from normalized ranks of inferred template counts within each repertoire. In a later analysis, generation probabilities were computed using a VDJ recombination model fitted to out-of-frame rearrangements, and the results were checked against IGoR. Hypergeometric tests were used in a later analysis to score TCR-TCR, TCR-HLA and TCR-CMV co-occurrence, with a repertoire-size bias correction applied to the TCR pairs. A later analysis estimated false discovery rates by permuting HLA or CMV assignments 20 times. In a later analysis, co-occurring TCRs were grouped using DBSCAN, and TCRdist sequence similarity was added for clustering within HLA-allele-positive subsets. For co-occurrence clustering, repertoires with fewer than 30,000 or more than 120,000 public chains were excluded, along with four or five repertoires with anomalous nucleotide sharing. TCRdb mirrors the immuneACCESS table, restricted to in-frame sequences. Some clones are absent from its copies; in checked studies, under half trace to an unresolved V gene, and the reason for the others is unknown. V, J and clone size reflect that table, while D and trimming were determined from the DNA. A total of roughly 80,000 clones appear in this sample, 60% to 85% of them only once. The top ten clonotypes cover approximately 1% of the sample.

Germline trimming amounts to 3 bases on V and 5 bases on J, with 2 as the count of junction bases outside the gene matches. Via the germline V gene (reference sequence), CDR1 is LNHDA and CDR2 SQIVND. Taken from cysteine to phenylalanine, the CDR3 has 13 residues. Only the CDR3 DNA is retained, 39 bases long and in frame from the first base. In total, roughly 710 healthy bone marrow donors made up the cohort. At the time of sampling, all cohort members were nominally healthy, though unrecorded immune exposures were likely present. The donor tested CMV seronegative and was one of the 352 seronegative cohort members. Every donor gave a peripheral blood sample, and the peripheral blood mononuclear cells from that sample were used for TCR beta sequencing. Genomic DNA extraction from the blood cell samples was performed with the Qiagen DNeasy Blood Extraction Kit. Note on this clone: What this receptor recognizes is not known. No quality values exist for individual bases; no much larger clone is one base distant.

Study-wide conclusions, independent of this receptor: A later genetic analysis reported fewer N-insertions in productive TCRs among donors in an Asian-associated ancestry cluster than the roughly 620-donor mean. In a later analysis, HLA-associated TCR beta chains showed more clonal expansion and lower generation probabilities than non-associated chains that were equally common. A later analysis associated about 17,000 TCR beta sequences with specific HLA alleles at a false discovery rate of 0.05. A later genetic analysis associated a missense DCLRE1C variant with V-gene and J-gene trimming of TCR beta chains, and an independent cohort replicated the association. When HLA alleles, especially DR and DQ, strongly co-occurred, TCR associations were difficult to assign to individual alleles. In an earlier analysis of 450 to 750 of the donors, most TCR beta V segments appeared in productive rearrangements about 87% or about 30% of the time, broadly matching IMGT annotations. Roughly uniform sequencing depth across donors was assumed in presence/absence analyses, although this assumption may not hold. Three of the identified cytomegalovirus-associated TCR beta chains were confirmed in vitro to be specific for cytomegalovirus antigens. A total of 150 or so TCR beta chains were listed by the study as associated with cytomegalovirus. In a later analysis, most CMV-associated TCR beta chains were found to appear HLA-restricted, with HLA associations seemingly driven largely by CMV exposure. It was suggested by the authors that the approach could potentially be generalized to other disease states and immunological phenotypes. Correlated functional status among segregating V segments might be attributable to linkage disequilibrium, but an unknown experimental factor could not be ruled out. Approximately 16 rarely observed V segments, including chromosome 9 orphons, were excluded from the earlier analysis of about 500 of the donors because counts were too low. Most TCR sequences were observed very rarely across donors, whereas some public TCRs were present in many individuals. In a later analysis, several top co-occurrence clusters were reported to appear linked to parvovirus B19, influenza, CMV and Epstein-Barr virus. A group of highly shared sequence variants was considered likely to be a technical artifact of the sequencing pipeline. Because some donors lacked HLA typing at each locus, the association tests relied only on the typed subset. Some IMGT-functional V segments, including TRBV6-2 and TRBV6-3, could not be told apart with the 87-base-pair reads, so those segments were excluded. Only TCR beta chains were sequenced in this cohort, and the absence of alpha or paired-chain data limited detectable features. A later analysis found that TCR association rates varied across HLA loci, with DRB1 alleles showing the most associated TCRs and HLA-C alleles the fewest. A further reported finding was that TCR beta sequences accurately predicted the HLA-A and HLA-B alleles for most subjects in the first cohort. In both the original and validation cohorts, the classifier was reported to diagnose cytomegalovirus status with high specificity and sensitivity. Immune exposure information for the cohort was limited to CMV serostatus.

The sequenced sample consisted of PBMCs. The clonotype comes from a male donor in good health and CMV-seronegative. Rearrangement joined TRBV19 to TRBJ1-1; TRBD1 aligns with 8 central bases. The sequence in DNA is TGTGCCAGTAGTATGACAGGGGATACTGAAGCTTTCTTT. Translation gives CASSMTGDTEAFF. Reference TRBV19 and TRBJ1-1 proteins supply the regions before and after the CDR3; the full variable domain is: DGGITQSPKYLFRKEGQNVTLSCEQNLNHDAMYWYRQDPGQGLRLIYYSQIVNDFQKGDIAEGYSVSREKKESFPLTVTSAQKNPTAFYLCASSMTGDTEAFFGQGTRLTVV.